The subject of this entry is one TCR beta chain. This entry comes from a study of PD-L1 blockade in urothelial cancer. Repertoires were generated with immunoSEQ multiplex PCR, while TCRdb's copy carries only in-frame clones and drops some. The table shows tens of thousands of clones, with about 86% occurring only once. V shed 1 base and J 6 bases; nucleotides not matched to a gene: 11. The germline V gene encodes CDR1 SGHNT and CDR2 YENEEA. The CDR3 runs 17 residues. Time point reported: pretreatment peripheral blood. The sequence derives from a man between 60 and 75 years old with urothelial cancer. Sequencing used PBMCs, obtained around atezolizumab (anti-PD-L1) treatment. The J gene is TRBJ2-3, the V gene TRBV11-3, with TRBD1 matching over 9 bases. DNA for the CDR3: TGTGCCAGCAGCTTAGGAACAGGGGGCTATAGAGCCGATACGCAGTATTTT. Protein product: CASSLGTGGYRADTQYF.